Each of the 27 T cell receptor beta chains below was sequenced from the same sample in a study of T-cell reconstitution after alpha-beta-depleted transplantation in children. TCRbeta library construction was performed incorporating unique molecular identifiers. Each CDR3 protein gets one entry after TCRdb re-called the PCR reads with MiXCR. This sample has hundreds of thousands of distinct CDR3 sequences, with 32% found just once. The material was PBMCs from the stem cell graft donor, obtained from the stem cell graft. The source is a human donor who donated a stem cell graft to a child with aplastic anemia.

This chain joins TRBV12-3 or TRBV12-4 and TRBJ2-2; possibly TRBD2 for D (6 bases). Trimming removed 4 bases at V and 3 bases at J, with 12 bases between. The CDR3 has 15 residues. DNA for the CDR3: TGTGCCAGCAGTTGGGGGGAGGTCGACACCGGGGAGCTGTTTTTT. This codes for CASSWGEVDTGELFF.

The chain combines TRBV12-3 or TRBV12-4 with TRBJ2-6; the D gene is possibly TRBD2 (7 bases). Trimming shortened V by 3 bases and J by 10 bases, and 16 bases separated the two germline ends. The CDR3 has 15 amino acids. CDR3 in amino acids: CASSFPSGTYNVLTF. In nucleotides, the CDR3 is TGTGCCAGCAGTTTTCCCAGCGGGACATATAACGTCCTGACTTTC.

This clonotype came up a few times. The rearrangement uses TRBV6-1 and TRBJ2-3; 13 bases match TRBD2. This CDR3 has 16 residues. Germline CDR1 reads MNHNS; CDR2 reads SASEGT. The trim removed 7 bases at V and 2 bases at J, leaving 6 bases unmatched. For the CDR3, the DNA is TGTGCCAGCACCCGGACTAGCGGGAGAGTCACAGATACGCAGTATTTT. Its translation is CASTRTSGRVTDTQYF.

The sample holds a few counts of this clonotype. This chain joins TRBV5-1 and TRBJ2-1; 13 bases agree with TRBD2. This CDR3 has 18 amino acids. CDR1 and CDR2 (germline): SGHRS, YFSETQ. Trimming removed 6 bases from V and 5 bases from J; junction bases left unmatched: 14. The CDR3 bases are TGCGCCAGCACCGACGTCCCGGGACTAGCGGGAATTCACAATGAGCAGTTCTTC. Translating gives CASTDVPGLAGIHNEQFF.

The chain is built from TRBV4-3 and TRBJ2-3; D is ambiguous. Per the germline V gene, CDR1 is LGHNA and CDR2 is YSLEER. The CDR3 is 15 amino acids. Trimming pared 3 bases from V and 1 base from J, leaving 11 bases between. CDR3 loop: CASSQEDLRTDTQYF. The CDR3, as DNA: TGCGCCAGCAGCCAGGAAGACCTCCGCACAGATACGCAGTATTTT.

This clonotype has a handful of counts. The chain uses TRBV20-1 and TRBJ1-2; D uncertain. The germline V gene has CDR1 DFQATT and CDR2 SNEGSKA (reference sequence). This CDR3 comprises 15 residues. Trimming took off 4 bases at V and 2 bases at J, with 17 bases between the two ends. The CDR3 here is CSANTPLGRNYGYTF. In DNA, the CDR3 is TGCAGTGCTAATACGCCGCTGGGCCGAAACTATGGCTACACCTTC.

The CDR3 DNA sequence: TGTGCCAGCAGCGCCCACGAGCCGGACACTGAAGCTTTCTTT. This encodes CASSAHEPDTEAFF. The chain has TRBV5-5 and TRBJ1-1; D gene unclear. Germline assignment: CDR1 SGHKS and CDR2 YYEKEE (reference sequence). The length of the CDR3 is 14 residues. V lost 4 bases, J lost 3 bases, and 13 bases lay in between.

This clonotype was observed at least ten times. The chain combines TRBV20-1 with TRBJ2-1, with 9 positions matching TRBD2. Germline-derived CDR1 and CDR2 are DFQATT and SNEGSKA (reference sequence). The CDR3 extends over 15 amino acids. Losses at the gene ends were 0 bases for V and 10 bases for J; bases not matched to a gene: 10. CDR3 sequence (DNA): TGCAGTGCTAGAGATATAGCGGGAGAATGGGGCGAGCAGTTCTTC. This codes for CSARDIAGEWGEQFF.

CDR3 DNA: TGCGCCAGCAGCCCGGGACTAGCGCAGATCGGGGAGCTGTTTTTT. The encoded protein is CASSPGLAQIGELFF. V usage is TRBV5-1 and J usage is TRBJ2-2; the match to TRBD2 covers 10 bases. The J segment lost 7 bases and the V segment lost 4 bases, leaving 7 bases of the junction unmatched. Germline V gives CDR1 SGHRS, CDR2 YFSETQ. The CDR3 length is 15 residues.

The V call is TRBV6-2 or TRBV6-3, the J call TRBJ1-1; D perhaps matches TRBD1 (5 bases). CDR3 length equals 16 residues. Germline CDR1 is MNHEY and CDR2 is SVGEGT. The V gene lost 7 bases and the J gene lost 1 base, with 19 bases spanning the gap. CDR3 amino acids: CASIPGAFFKNTEAFF. CDR3 DNA: TGTGCCAGCATCCCCGGGGCCTTTTTCAAGAACACTGAAGCTTTCTTT.

This clonotype occurred many times. This chain connects TRBV20-1 to TRBJ2-1; no firm D call. The CDR3 has 14 residues. Germline CDR1 DFQATT, CDR2 SNEGSKA (reference sequence). V lost 4 bases to trimming and J lost 0 bases, with 10 bases between them. The CDR3 spells CSANLGPSYNEQFF. As DNA, the CDR3 is TGCAGTGCTAACCTGGGCCCCTCCTACAATGAGCAGTTCTTC.

This clonotype came up many times. The chain joins TRBV7-2 to TRBJ2-1; 7 bases are a match to TRBD1. CDR1 SGHTA and CDR2 FQGNSA come from the germline V gene. CDR3 size: 16 residues. The V segment lost 5 bases and the J segment 6 bases; nucleotides outside the gene matches: 13. CDR3 nucleotides: TGTGCCAGCAGCGCCCAACCAGGGGGTGGTGGCAATGAGCAGTTCTTC. Its protein is CASSAQPGGGGNEQFF.

The rearrangement links TRBV5-5 to TRBJ2-7, with TRBD1 identical over 8 bases. Germline assignment: CDR1 SGHKS and CDR2 YYEKEE (reference sequence). The CDR3 runs to 17 residues. The ends lost 6 bases at V and 1 base at J; junction bases unmatched: 15. Here the CDR3 reads CASNGDRLRDASYEQYV. CDR3 bases: TGTGCCAGCAACGGGGACAGGCTTCGGGATGCGTCCTACGAGCAGTACGTC.

The chain has TRBV5-6 and TRBJ1-2; D is unresolved. The CDR3 loop spans 14 amino acids. Germline CDR1 and CDR2: SGHDT and YYEEEE. Trimming stripped 1 base from V and 5 bases from J, with 12 bases between. In nucleotides, the CDR3 is TGTGCCAGCAGCTTGTCGGGGAGCGCGTATGGCTACACCTTC. Protein sequence: CASSLSGSAYGYTF.

This clonotype was found a few times. The CDR3: CASSSAVQDSYEQYV. The DNA for the CDR3 is TGTGCCAGCAGCTCAGCGGTTCAAGACTCCTACGAGCAGTACGTC. This chain connects TRBV27 to TRBJ2-7; D may be TRBD2 (5 bases). Trimming cost V 6 bases and J 0 bases, with 15 bases left between them. Germline lookup yields CDR1 MNHEY and CDR2 SMNVEV (reference sequence). The CDR3 has 15 residues.

This clonotype was detected only a few times. V and J are TRBV29-1 and TRBJ2-1; 8 positions match TRBD2. Trimming at V came to 4 bases and at J to 6 bases, leaving 8 bases not matched to a gene. Germline V gene sequence: CDR1 SQVTM, CDR2 ANQGSEA. The CDR3 is made up of 14 amino acids. The CDR3 spells CSVADLGTSNEQFF. The CDR3 DNA reads as TGCAGCGTTGCAGACTTAGGGACTAGCAATGAGCAGTTCTTC.

V and J are TRBV6-1 and TRBJ2-7; TRBD2 agrees at 13 bases. CDR3 length: 14 amino acids. CDR1 and CDR2 (germline): MNHNS, SASEGT. V trimming: 6 bases; J trimming: 7 bases; junction bases outside the gene matches: 6. CDR3 in amino acids: CASRGTSGIDEQYV. CDR3 DNA: TGTGCCAGCAGAGGGACTAGCGGGATAGATGAGCAGTACGTC.

This clonotype has more than one count but fewer than ten. This rearrangement joins TRBV29-1 to TRBJ2-1, with a tentative D call TRBD1 (6 bases). Trimming took 5 bases from V and 2 from J, leaving 10 bases between them. The CDR3 runs to 13 residues. Germline-derived CDR1 and CDR2 are SQVTM and ANQGSEA. The CDR3 here is CSVPRGPYNEQFF. The DNA for the CDR3 is TGCAGCGTTCCCAGGGGCCCCTACAATGAGCAGTTCTTC.

This clonotype occurred a few times. V usage is TRBV6-2 or TRBV6-3 and J usage is TRBJ2-3, with 11 nucleotides matching TRBD2. Germline CDR1 MNHEY, CDR2 SVGEGT. The CDR3 runs 14 residues. With V trimmed by 8 bases and J by 4 bases, 5 bases remained unmatched. The CDR3 coding sequence is TGTGCCAGCTCGGCTAGCGGGAGGCCAGATACGCAGTATTTT. Amino acid sequence: CASSASGRPDTQYF.

This clonotype was detected only a few times. The chain carries TRBV20-1 and TRBJ2-2; a possible D gene is TRBD2 (5 bases). Trimming left V 6 bases short and J 7 bases short, with 15 bases between. The CDR3 has 13 amino acids. The germline CDR1 and CDR2 sequences are DFQATT and SNEGSKA (reference sequence). DNA for the CDR3: TGCAGTGCCATGGACTTGGTGGGCGGGGAGCTGTTTTTT. It codes for CSAMDLVGGELFF.

This clonotype showed up just a few times. The genes are TRBV28 and TRBJ1-1; 9 nucleotides agree with TRBD1. Germline CDR1 MDHEN, CDR2 SYDVKM. The CDR3 has 13 amino acids. V lost 4 bases, J lost 4 bases, and 1 base stayed unmatched. CDR3 in amino acids: CASSWDRVTEAFF. DNA of the CDR3: TGTGCCAGCAGTTGGGACAGGGTCACTGAAGCTTTCTTT.

The V gene is TRBV7-6, the J gene TRBJ2-2; no firm D call. The CDR3 runs 13 residues. V lost 5 bases and J lost 5, with 9 bases in between. Germline V gene sequence: CDR1 SGHVS, CDR2 FNYEAQ. CDR3 in amino acids: CASSHSTTGELFF. CDR3 nucleotides: TGTGCCAGCAGCCACAGCACTACCGGGGAGCTGTTTTTT.

There are a few counts of this clonotype. V and J are TRBV27 and TRBJ1-6, with 7 bases matching TRBD1. The germline CDR1 and CDR2 sequences are MNHEY and SMNVEV (reference sequence). V lost 9 bases and J lost 5; bases outside the gene matches: 4. The length of the CDR3 is 13 residues. The CDR3 spells CASSQGHNSPLHF. CDR3 nucleotide sequence: TGTGCCAGTTCACAGGGGCATAATTCACCCCTCCACTTT.

This sequence joins TRBV4-2 and TRBJ2-3; no definite D call. V was pared by 4 bases and J by 0 bases, with 11 bases between. Germline V gene sequence: CDR1 LGHNA, CDR2 YNFKEQ. This CDR3 contains 15 residues. CDR3 loop: CASSRSTGSTDTQYF. The CDR3 bases are TGTGCCAGCAGCCGATCGACTGGTAGCACAGATACGCAGTATTTT.

The V gene is TRBV6-6, the J gene TRBJ1-5; D ambiguous. V was shortened by 5 bases and J by 3 bases, with 8 bases between the two germline ends. From germline, CDR1 is MNHNY and CDR2 SVGAGI (reference sequence). This CDR3 is 13 amino acids long. CDR3 sequence (DNA): TGTGCCAGCAGTAGATTGGACAATCAGCCCCAGCATTTT. Amino acid sequence: CASSRLDNQPQHF.

As for this clonotype: The junction departs from the called germline gene at one end, perhaps through a read error. The V gene is TRBV20-1, the J gene TRBJ2-5; maybe TRBD2 (5 bases). From germline, CDR1 is DFQATT and CDR2 SNEGSKA (reference sequence). CDR3 size: 13 residues. CDR3 sequence reads: CTAREAGQGTQYF. CDR3 coding DNA: TGCACTGCTAGAGAGGCGGGCCAAGGGACCCAGTACTTC.

In its sample, this clonotype was seen a few times. V and J are TRBV30 and TRBJ1-2; no clear D gene. The CDR3 runs 12 residues. From germline, CDR1 is GTSNPN and CDR2 SVGIG (reference sequence). Trimming stripped 8 bases from V and 8 bases from J, with 18 bases between. The DNA for the CDR3 is TGTGCCCTGGCCCGCAGACTGGAGGGCTACACCTTC. Residues: CALARRLEGYTF.